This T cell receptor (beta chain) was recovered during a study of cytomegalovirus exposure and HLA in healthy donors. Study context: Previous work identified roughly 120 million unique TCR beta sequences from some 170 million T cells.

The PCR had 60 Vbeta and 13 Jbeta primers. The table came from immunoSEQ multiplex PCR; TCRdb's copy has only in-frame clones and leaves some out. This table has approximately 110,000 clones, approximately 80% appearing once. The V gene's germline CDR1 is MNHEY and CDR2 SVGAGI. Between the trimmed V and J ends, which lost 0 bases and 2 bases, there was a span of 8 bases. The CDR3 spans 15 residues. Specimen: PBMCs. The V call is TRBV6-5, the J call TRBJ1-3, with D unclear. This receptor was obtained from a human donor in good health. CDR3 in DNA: TGTGCCAGCAGTTACTCAAAAGCCCCTGGAAACACCATATATTTT. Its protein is CASSYSKAPGNTIYF.